This T cell receptor beta chain derives from a study of T cells after posttransplantation cyclophosphamide (dated by TCRdb to about 2016). Regarding the research as a whole: Using TRB sequencing, the study followed how the T cell repertoire reconstituted after myeloablative bone marrow transplantation in which posttransplantation cyclophosphamide served as GVHD prophylaxis. TRB sequencing was performed on blood from all 35 or so PTCy patients with 1-year posttransplant specimens. Because TRA and TRB clonality were tightly correlated in 9 samples, subsequent TCR analyses were focused on TRB only. Public TRB sequences were queried against a database of over 3,000 sequences associated with responses to pathogens, tumor antigens, self-antigens and alloantigens. Antigen receptor sequencing was done on samples from roughly 35 PTCy-treated patients and from under 20 related bone marrow donors of those patients. In 3 patients, up to about 3 additional blood samples taken between 2 and 5.2 years after transplant also underwent TRB sequencing, as did pretransplant blood from 4 patients.

According to the germline V gene, CDR1 reads SGDLS and CDR2 reads YYNGEE. Including cysteine and phenylalanine, the CDR3 has 15 amino acids. Only the CDR3 portion is preserved as DNA: 45 bases, with reading frame beginning at the first base. V and J lose 0 bases and 5 bases, and a span of 11 bases separates them. Genomic DNA was the input for TRB sequencing, which was run either with the immunoSEQ assay at survey resolution or with the hsTCRB kit. The paper's data handling went like this. The immunoSEQ software was used for initial read processing, and the LymphoSeq R package was used for repertoire analyses. Clonality was computed as 1 minus normalized Shannon entropy, and a Gini coefficient was also calculated for each TRB dataset. Phenotypes of unsorted samples were inferred by mapping TRB sequences from sorted subsets of the recipient or donor onto the same recipient's unsorted samples. Held by TCRdb, this immuneACCESS table contains in-frame sequences only and omits some clones. Under half of the omission traces to an unresolved V gene where checked; the cause of the rest is unknown. Clone size and V and J calls were adopted from that table, with D and trimming inferred from the DNA. In this sample, 41,000 or so clones appear, none counted once only. The top ten clonotypes cover more than 4.5% of the sample.

Only a few counts were recorded for this clone. No antigen is known for it. No quality values exist for individual bases; no much larger clone is one base distant. Peripheral blood samples were provided by related bone marrow donors on the day of marrow donation. Peripheral blood and bone marrow mononuclear cells were isolated by Ficoll-Hypaque density centrifugation and were cryopreserved. What the study reported, not specific to this receptor: The TRB repertoires of T cells infiltrating skin or GI tract showed only limited overlap with the TRB repertoires of T cells in blood. Across 45 or so patients, TRB clonality was highly associated with recipient CMV seropositivity and CMV reactivation, and PTCy diversity was similar to diversity in CNI/methotrexate controls. Donor-recipient similarity was low at 1-2 months but increased during the first year, and donor CD8+ memory clones often dominated later blood repertoires.

Source material: PBMCs. The sequence joins TRBV9 to TRBJ2-2; perhaps TRBD1 is the D gene, with 6 bases matching. The source is a man aged 25 to 40 in good health and a related stem cell transplant donor. Read as DNA, the sequence is TGTGCCAGCAGCGTAGATTGGGGGCGTACCGGGGAGCTGTTTTTT. It codes for CASSVDWGRTGELFF.